The 28 T cell receptor beta chains given below trace back to one sample, sequenced in a study of blood T cell repertoires in COVID-19. The protocol was immunoSEQ multiplex PCR, while the TCRdb copy is restricted to in-frame clones and leaves out a portion. The data contain about 120,000 clones, 90% of them singletons. The material sequenced was peripheral blood. The receptors originated from a woman between 55 and 75 years old with COVID-19, enrolled during active disease.

The chain is built from TRBV19 and TRBJ1-2; D is perhaps TRBD1 (5 bases). The germline V and J ends were trimmed by 0 bases and 5 bases, with 25 bases remaining between them. The CDR3 extends over 19 amino acids. The germline gives CDR1 LNHDA, CDR2 SQIVND (reference sequence). CDR3 DNA sequence: TGTGCCAGTAGTATAGATCCACGCGGGACCAGAACCTTAGGGTATGGCTACACCTTC. Protein: CASSIDPRGTRTLGYGYTF. The full variable domain, rest sourced from reference TRBV19 and TRBJ1-2, is DGGITQSPKYLFRKEGQNVTLSCEQNLNHDAMYWYRQDPGQGLRLIYYSQIVNDFQKGDIAEGYSVSREKKESFPLTVTSAQKNPTAFYLCASSIDPRGTRTLGYGYTFGSGTRLTVV.

This clone was recorded once. This chain joins TRBV12-3 or TRBV12-4 and TRBJ1-2; TRBD1 is a possible D gene (6 bases). The V and J ends lost 7 bases and 4 bases respectively, with 13 bases between them. CDR3 length: 13 residues. The CDR3 spells CASNRAGVYGYTF. In DNA form, the CDR3 reads TGTGCCAGCAACCGAGCAGGGGTCTATGGCTACACCTTC.

The rearrangement links TRBV15 to TRBJ2-2; 7 positions match TRBD1. Trimming at V came to 5 bases and at J to 2 bases, leaving 5 bases not matched to a gene. Germline lookup yields CDR1 LNHNV and CDR2 YYDKDF (reference sequence). This CDR3 has 15 residues. CDR3 DNA: TGTGCCACCAGCGCCCGACAGGGCAACACCGGGGAGCTGTTTTTT. This sequence encodes CATSARQGNTGELFF.

The rearrangement uses TRBV3-1 (or the pseudogene TRBV3-2) and TRBJ2-5, with D perhaps TRBD2 (6 bases). The germline V gene has CDR1 LGHDT and CDR2 YNNKEL (reference sequence). The CDR3 extends over 14 amino acids. V was cut by 7 bases and J by 4 bases, with 16 bases left in between. Here the CDR3 DNA reads TGTGCCAGCACCGTCCTCCCGGAGGGAGAGACCCAGTACTTC. It yields the protein CASTVLPEGETQYF.

This clone was picked up one time. This chain links TRBV15 with TRBJ1-2; D remains unclear. The CDR3 length is 14 residues. Germline CDR1 reads LNHNV; CDR2 reads YYDKDF (reference sequence). Trimming pared 1 base from V and 0 bases from J, leaving 6 bases between. CDR3 DNA sequence: TGTGCCACCAGCAGAGGGCTCACTAACTATGGCTACACCTTC. Translation: CATSRGLTNYGYTF. Filled out from reference TRBV15 and TRBJ1-2, the complete variable domain reads DAMVIQNPRYQVTQFGKPVTLSCSQTLNHNVMYWYQQKSSQAPKLLFHYYDKDFNNEADTPDNFQSRRPNTSFCFLDIRSPGLGDTAMYLCATSRGLTNYGYTFGSGTRLTVV.

The chain recombines TRBV7-2 with TRBJ2-1, with 13 positions matching TRBD2. The CDR3 has 16 residues. From germline, CDR1 is SGHTA and CDR2 FQGNSA. The trim removed 6 bases at V and 3 bases at J, leaving 5 bases unmatched. CDR3 in DNA: TGTGCCAGCAGTTACACTAGCGGGGGGGGCTACAATGAGCAGTTCTTC. Amino acids: CASSYTSGGGYNEQFF. The whole variable domain, remainder taken from reference TRBV7-2 and TRBJ2-1, is GAGVSQSPSNKVTEKGKDVELRCDPISGHTALYWYRQSLGQGLEFLIYFQGNSAPDKSGLPSDRFSAERTGGSVSTLTIQRTQQEDSAVYLCASSYTSGGGYNEQFFGPGTRLTVL.

The chain couples TRBV5-1 to TRBJ2-2, with 7 nucleotides matching TRBD1. Trimming took 4 bases from V and 3 from J; bases not matched to a gene: 6. Germline CDR1 SGHRS, CDR2 YFSETQ. The CDR3 length is 15 residues. The CDR3 nucleotides are TGCGCCAGCAGCCCCGGGGACAGTGACACCGGGGAGCTGTTTTTT. This encodes CASSPGDSDTGELFF.

The J gene is TRBJ1-1, the V gene TRBV19; D unresolved. CDR3 length equals 14 residues. V gave up 9 bases and J gave up 1 base, with 15 bases separating them. Germline V gives CDR1 LNHDA, CDR2 SQIVND (reference sequence). The CDR3 sequence: CASLVGTANTEAFF. The CDR3 region has the DNA TGTGCCAGCCTCGTTGGCACAGCGAACACTGAAGCTTTCTTT.

The CDR3 loop reads CASSSIPRPGGQSDTQYF. DNA for the CDR3: TGCGCCAGCAGTTCCATCCCCCGGCCGGGGGGGCAATCAGATACGCAGTATTTT. This rearrangement joins TRBV5-1 to TRBJ2-3; the match to TRBD2 covers 8 bases. CDR3 length: 18 amino acids. V gave up 5 bases and J gave up 4 bases; unmatched junction bases: 18. Looked up from germline, CDR1 is SGHRS and CDR2 is YFSETQ.

The rearrangement joins TRBV7-9 to TRBJ1-2, with D perhaps TRBD1 (6 bases). V was cut by 1 base and J by 7 bases, with 13 bases left in between. Germline V gene lookup returns CDR1 SEHNR and CDR2 FQNEAQ (reference sequence). This CDR3 contains 14 residues. Here the CDR3 reads CASSLETGFFGYTF. The DNA for the CDR3 is TGTGCCAGCAGCTTAGAAACAGGGTTTTTTGGCTACACCTTC.

In regard to this clone: One end of the junction varies from germline; a read error may be responsible. CDR3 sequence reads: CASSLEYSNQPQHF. The CDR3 DNA reads TGTGCCAGTAGTCTAGAGTATAGCAATCAGCCCCAGCATTTT. The V and J genes are TRBV19 and TRBJ1-5, with D unresolved. CDR1 LNHDA and CDR2 SQIVND come from the germline V gene (reference sequence). The CDR3 covers 14 residues.

This chain links TRBV9 with TRBJ2-6; 7 positions match TRBD1. The germline CDR1 and CDR2 sequences are SGDLS and YYNGEE. The CDR3 loop spans 19 amino acids. Trimming removed 1 base from V and 0 bases from J; junction bases left unmatched: 10. CDR3 protein: CASSVPVGPGGSGANVLTF. The CDR3, as DNA: TGTGCCAGCAGCGTACCTGTGGGCCCAGGGGGCTCTGGGGCCAACGTCCTGACTTTC.

The chain recombines TRBV5-1 with TRBJ1-2; tentatively, D is TRBD1 (5 bases). Germline V gene data show CDR1 as SGHRS and CDR2 as YFSETQ. The CDR3 has 13 residues. V shed 1 base and J shed 3 bases, with 7 bases lying between them. The CDR3 coding sequence is TGCGCCAGCAGCTTGTCAGGGTACTATGGCTACACCTTC. It specifies CASSLSGYYGYTF.

This clone has only one observation. This chain links TRBV3-1 (or the pseudogene TRBV3-2) with TRBJ1-2, with D possibly TRBD1 on 5 matching bases. V shed 4 bases and J shed 2 bases, with 20 bases lying between them. Germline V lookup: CDR1 LGHDT, CDR2 YNNKEL (reference sequence). CDR3 size: 17 residues. The CDR3 here is CASSPALRVRMNYGYTF. The CDR3 DNA follows: TGTGCCAGCAGCCCCGCCCTCAGGGTCAGGATGAACTATGGCTACACCTTC.

This chain uses TRBV4-1 with TRBJ1-2; the match to TRBD1 covers 7 bases. The CDR3 has 16 residues. V trimming: 1 base; J trimming: 5 bases; junction bases outside the gene matches: 10. Germline V gives CDR1 MGHRA, CDR2 YSYEKL. The CDR3 DNA is TGCGCCAGCAGCCAAGTCCCCTCGGACAGGCGATATGGCTACACCTTC. It is translated as CASSQVPSDRRYGYTF.

V usage is TRBV29-1 and J usage is TRBJ2-3; tentatively, D is TRBD1 (5 bases). V lost 5 bases and J lost 14, with 17 bases in between. The length of the CDR3 is 11 residues. Germline V gene sequence: CDR1 SQVTM, CDR2 ANQGSEA. CDR3: CSVPWGPKGYF. The CDR3, as DNA: TGCAGCGTTCCATGGGGCCCTAAGGGGTATTTT.

The chain is built from TRBV14 and TRBJ2-1, with a weak D call TRBD2 (6 bases). The CDR3 runs 15 residues. Germline V CDR1 and CDR2: SGHDN, FVKESK. V shed 0 bases and J shed 5 bases, with 11 bases lying between them. The CDR3 here is CASSQESGVNNEQFF. The DNA of the CDR3 is TGTGCCAGCAGCCAAGAGTCGGGGGTCAACAATGAGCAGTTCTTC.

V is TRBV5-4 and J is TRBJ2-3; the D gene is possibly TRBD2 (6 bases). Per germline, CDR1 SGHNT and CDR2 YYREEE (reference sequence). This CDR3 is built from 13 residues. Trimming shortened V by 3 bases and J by 5 bases, and 10 bases separated the two germline ends. The CDR3 sequence is CASSSHGGDTQYF. The DNA for the CDR3 is TGTGCCAGCAGCTCGCACGGGGGAGATACGCAGTATTTT. Filled out from reference TRBV5-4 and TRBJ2-3, the complete variable domain reads ETGVTQSPTHLIKTRGQQVTLRCSSQSGHNTVSWYQQALGQGPQFIFQYYREEENGRGNFPPRFSGLQFPNYSSELNVNALELDDSALYLCASSSHGGDTQYFGPGTRLTVL.

This clone has a single count. The chain has TRBV11-3 and TRBJ2-2; TRBD1 agrees at 7 bases. Germline CDR1 reads SGHNT; CDR2 reads YENEEA. With V trimmed by 5 bases and J by 1 base, 4 bases remained unmatched. The CDR3 loop spans 15 amino acids. The CDR3 DNA reads as TGTGCCAGCAGCCCCAGGACAGGGAACACCGGGGAGCTGTTTTTT. Protein sequence: CASSPRTGNTGELFF.

This chain connects TRBV2 to TRBJ2-7; a possible D gene is TRBD2 (6 bases). The V end was cut by 6 bases, the J end by 3 bases, with 15 bases between. CDR1 and CDR2 from the germline V gene are SNHLY and FYNNEI. The CDR3 totals 14 residues. CDR3 bases: TGTGCCAGCAGCGGGGGTTCCACGAGCTACGAGCAGTACTTC. Amino acids: CASSGGSTSYEQYF.

The chain is built from TRBV19 and TRBJ1-4, with 11 bases lining up with TRBD1. Trimming took 5 bases from V and 10 from J; bases not matched to a gene: 9. CDR1 LNHDA and CDR2 SQIVND come from the germline V gene (reference sequence). This CDR3 comprises 15 residues. The CDR3 DNA follows: TGTGCCAGTAGTGCGCCGGGACAGGGGGATCGAAAACTGTTTTTT. Translation gives CASSAPGQGDRKLFF.

This clone was seen just once. J is TRBJ1-6 and V is TRBV27, with 7 bases lining up with TRBD1. The CDR3 is 19 residues long. Germline V gene sequence: CDR1 MNHEY, CDR2 SMNVEV (reference sequence). V dropped 5 bases and J dropped 3; count of bases not matched to a gene: 16. CDR3 bases: TGTGCCAGCAGTCCCTACCCGCCAGGGGGACTTAACTATAATTCACCCCTCCACTTT. It specifies CASSPYPPGGLNYNSPLHF.

The V call is TRBV7-6, the J call TRBJ1-1; 7 bases are shared with TRBD1. The germline V gene encodes CDR1 SGHVS and CDR2 FNYEAQ. The CDR3 length is 13 residues. Germline trimming cut 2 bases from V and 10 bases from J; bases unmatched to any gene: 7. The CDR3 sequence is CASSLRGGERAFF. The CDR3, as DNA: TGTGCCAGCAGCTTAAGAGGGGGCGAGAGAGCTTTCTTT.

The table lists this clone with a few counts. V usage is TRBV10-3 and J usage is TRBJ1-1; TRBD1 is a possible D gene (5 bases). Germline-derived CDR1 and CDR2 are ENHRY and SYGVKD. CDR3 length equals 13 residues. V was clipped by 2 bases and J by 7 bases, with 11 bases between them. CDR3 DNA sequence: TGTGCCATCAGTGAGGCAGGGCAATTTGAAGCTTTCTTT. Protein: CAISEAGQFEAFF.

This chain links TRBV10-1 with TRBJ2-7; 9 nucleotides align to TRBD2. This CDR3 is built from 14 residues. Germline V gene sequence: CDR1 WNHNN, CDR2 SYGVQD (reference sequence). With 3 bases clipped from V and 6 bases from J, the junction kept 6 bases outside the gene matches. For the CDR3, the DNA is TGCGCCAGCAGTGATAAGCGGGGGGTCTGCGAGCAGTACTTC. Translation: CASSDKRGVCEQYF.

The chain's CDR3 is CASSPFLTGGTEAFF. The CDR3 bases are TGTGCCAGCAGCCCTTTTCTTACAGGGGGCACTGAAGCTTTCTTT. The V gene is TRBV3-1 (or the pseudogene TRBV3-2), the J gene TRBJ1-1, with 8 positions matching TRBD1. The CDR3 runs to 15 residues. Germline CDR1 is LGHDT and CDR2 is YNNKEL (reference sequence). Losses at the gene ends were 4 bases for V and 4 bases for J; bases not matched to a gene: 8.

This chain joins TRBV7-2 and TRBJ2-1, with 11 bases matching TRBD2. This CDR3 has 16 amino acids. CDR1 is SGHTA and CDR2 is FQGNSA in the germline V gene. The J segment lost 7 bases and the V segment lost 7 bases, leaving 12 bases of the junction unmatched. The CDR3 region has the DNA TGTGCCAGCAACGTCGATAGCGGGGGGGCTCGGAATGAGCAGTTCTTC. As protein: CASNVDSGGARNEQFF.

This clone came up once. The genes are TRBV7-2 and TRBJ1-2; D may be TRBD1 (6 bases). Trimming removed 3 bases from V and 4 bases from J, with 9 bases in between. The germline gives CDR1 SGHTA, CDR2 FQGNSA. The CDR3 is made up of 13 amino acids. CDR3 coding DNA: TGTGCCAGCAGCTTGGACAGCCCCTATGGCTACACCTTC. Protein: CASSLDSPYGYTF.